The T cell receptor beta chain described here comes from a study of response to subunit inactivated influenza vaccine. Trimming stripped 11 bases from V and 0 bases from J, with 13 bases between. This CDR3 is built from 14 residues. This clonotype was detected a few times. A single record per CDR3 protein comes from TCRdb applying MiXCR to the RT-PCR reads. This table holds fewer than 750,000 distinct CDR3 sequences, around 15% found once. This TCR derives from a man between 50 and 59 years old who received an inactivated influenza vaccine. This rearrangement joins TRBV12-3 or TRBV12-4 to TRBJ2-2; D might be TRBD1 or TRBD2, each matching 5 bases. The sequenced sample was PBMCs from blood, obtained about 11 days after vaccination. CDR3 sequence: CAGGSGSNTGELFF. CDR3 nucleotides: TGTGCCGGCGGGTCAGGGTCGAACACCGGGGAGCTGTTTTTT.